This entry features one T cell receptor (beta chain) sequence. Its target is unknown. The sample comes from a study of CD8+CD57+ T cells in acquired aplastic anemia. Study-wide context: CD4+ and CD8+ cells, once sorted, gave DNA averaging approximately 3.3 ug.

CDR3 and TCR beta VDJ profiling relied on a genomic DNA template. TCRdb ran MiXCR on the reads and lists one entry per CDR3 protein. The data contain roughly 420,000 distinct CDR3 sequences, about two thirds of them singletons. Study observations and caveats: With respect to CD8+ Simpson's diversity, patients and controls did not differ significantly.

V lost 2 bases, J lost 1 base, and 9 bases lay in between. This CDR3 has 15 amino acids. This receptor was identified in a human donor in good health, serving as a control. This chain uses TRBV12-3 or TRBV12-4 with TRBJ1-5; D is uncertain. What was sequenced was sorted CD4+, CD8+, or CD8+CD57+ T cells (not recorded which) from PBMCs. The DNA for the CDR3 is TGTGCCAGCAGTTTATGGCAGGACAGCAATCAGCCCCAGCATTTT. It is translated as CASSLWQDSNQPQHF.